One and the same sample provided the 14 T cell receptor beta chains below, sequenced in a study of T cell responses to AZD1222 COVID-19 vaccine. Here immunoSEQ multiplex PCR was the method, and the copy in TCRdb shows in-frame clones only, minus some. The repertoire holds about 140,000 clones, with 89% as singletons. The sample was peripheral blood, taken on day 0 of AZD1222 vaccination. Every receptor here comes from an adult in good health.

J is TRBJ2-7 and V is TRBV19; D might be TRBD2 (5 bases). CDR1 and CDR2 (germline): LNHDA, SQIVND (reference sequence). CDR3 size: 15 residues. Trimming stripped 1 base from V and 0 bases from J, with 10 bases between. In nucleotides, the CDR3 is TGTGCCAGTAGTATAGGAGGGTCGTACTCCTACGAGCAGTACTTC. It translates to CASSIGGSYSYEQYF.

CDR3 protein: CASGLARTEAFF. CDR3 nucleotide sequence: TGTGCTAGTGGTTTGGCCCGCACTGAAGCTTTCTTT. The chain combines TRBV12-5 with TRBJ1-1, with D uncertain. V shed 1 base and J shed 4 bases, with 4 bases lying between them. The CDR3 is 12 amino acids. The germline CDR1 and CDR2 sequences are LGHNT and FRNRAP.

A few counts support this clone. The CDR3 DNA reads TGTGCCAGCAGCTTATTTGGGGGTACCTCAGGAAACACCATATATTTT. Its protein product is CASSLFGGTSGNTIYF. The J gene is TRBJ1-3, the V gene TRBV11-2; D is perhaps TRBD1 (5 bases). V was trimmed by 2 bases and J by 4 bases, leaving 15 bases between them. Germline-derived CDR1 and CDR2 are SGHAT and FQNNGV. The CDR3 covers 16 residues.

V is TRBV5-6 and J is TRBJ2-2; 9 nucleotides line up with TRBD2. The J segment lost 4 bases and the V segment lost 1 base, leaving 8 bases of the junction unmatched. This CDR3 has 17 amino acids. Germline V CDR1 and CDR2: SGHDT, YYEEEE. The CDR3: CASSLYGAGGPTGELFF. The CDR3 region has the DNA TGTGCCAGCAGCTTGTACGGCGCGGGGGGGCCCACCGGGGAGCTGTTTTTT.

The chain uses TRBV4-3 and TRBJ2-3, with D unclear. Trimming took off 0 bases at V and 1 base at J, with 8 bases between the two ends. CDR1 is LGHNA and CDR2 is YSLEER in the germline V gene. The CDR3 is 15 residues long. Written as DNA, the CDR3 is TGCGCCAGCAGCCAAGATCCCGGAGGCACAGATACGCAGTATTTT. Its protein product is CASSQDPGGTDTQYF.

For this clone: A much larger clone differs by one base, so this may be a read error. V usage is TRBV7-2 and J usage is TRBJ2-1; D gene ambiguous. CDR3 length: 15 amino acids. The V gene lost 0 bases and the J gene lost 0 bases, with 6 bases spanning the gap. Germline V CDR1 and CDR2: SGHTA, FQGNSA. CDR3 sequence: CASSLAVSSYNEQFF. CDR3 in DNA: TGTGCCAGCAGCTTAGCAGTCAGCTCCTACAATGAGCAGTTCTTC.

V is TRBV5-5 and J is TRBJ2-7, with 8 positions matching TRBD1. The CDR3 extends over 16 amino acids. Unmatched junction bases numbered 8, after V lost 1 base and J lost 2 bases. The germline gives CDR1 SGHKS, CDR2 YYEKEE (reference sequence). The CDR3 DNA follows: TGTGCCAGCAGCTTGAGTTTCCGGGACAGGCCCTACGAGCAGTACTTC. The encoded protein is CASSLSFRDRPYEQYF.

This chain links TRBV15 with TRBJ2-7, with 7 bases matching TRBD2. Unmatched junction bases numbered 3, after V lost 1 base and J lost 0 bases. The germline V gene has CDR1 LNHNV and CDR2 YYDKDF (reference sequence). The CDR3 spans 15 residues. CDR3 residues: CATSRVGGTSYEQYF. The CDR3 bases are TGTGCCACCAGCAGAGTGGGGGGGACCTCCTACGAGCAGTACTTC.

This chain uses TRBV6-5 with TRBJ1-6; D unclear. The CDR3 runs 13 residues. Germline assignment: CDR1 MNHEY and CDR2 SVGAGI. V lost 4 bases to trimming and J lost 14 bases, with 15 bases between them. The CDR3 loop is CASSSGLGGALHF. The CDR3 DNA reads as TGTGCCAGCAGTTCCGGACTGGGTGGGGCCCTCCACTTT.

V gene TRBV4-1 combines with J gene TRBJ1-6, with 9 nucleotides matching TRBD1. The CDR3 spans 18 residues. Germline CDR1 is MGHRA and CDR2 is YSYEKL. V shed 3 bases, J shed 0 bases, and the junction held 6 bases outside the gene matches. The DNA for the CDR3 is TGCGCCAGCAGCCACGGGACAGGGAGAAGCTCCTATAATTCACCCCTCCACTTT. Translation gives CASSHGTGRSSYNSPLHF.

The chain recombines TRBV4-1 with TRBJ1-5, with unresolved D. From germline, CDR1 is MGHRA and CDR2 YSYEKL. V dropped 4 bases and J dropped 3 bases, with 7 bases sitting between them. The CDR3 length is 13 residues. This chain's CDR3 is CASSLSTNQPQHF. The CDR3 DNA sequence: TGCGCCAGCAGCCTTAGTACCAATCAGCCCCAGCATTTT.

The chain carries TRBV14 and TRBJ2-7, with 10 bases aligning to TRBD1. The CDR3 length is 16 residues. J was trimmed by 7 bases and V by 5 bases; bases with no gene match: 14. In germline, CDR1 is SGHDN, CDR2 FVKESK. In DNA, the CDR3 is TGTGCCAGCAGCGCGTTCTCCGGGACAGGGGTGGGAGAGCAGTACTTC. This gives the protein CASSAFSGTGVGEQYF.

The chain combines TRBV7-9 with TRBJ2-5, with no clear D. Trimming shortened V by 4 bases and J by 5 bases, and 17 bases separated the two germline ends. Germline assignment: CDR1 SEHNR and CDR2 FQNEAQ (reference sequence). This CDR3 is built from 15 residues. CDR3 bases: TGTGCCAGCAGCTCCCCGGACGGACGTTCGGAGACCCAGTACTTC. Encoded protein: CASSSPDGRSETQYF.

CDR3 sequence reads: CASSFSVKAFF. The CDR3, as DNA: TGTGCCAGCAGTTTTTCAGTAAAAGCTTTCTTT. The rearrangement joins TRBV28 to TRBJ1-1; unclear D gene. In germline, CDR1 is MDHEN, CDR2 SYDVKM. V shed 3 bases and J shed 9 bases, with 8 bases lying between them. The CDR3 is 11 amino acids.